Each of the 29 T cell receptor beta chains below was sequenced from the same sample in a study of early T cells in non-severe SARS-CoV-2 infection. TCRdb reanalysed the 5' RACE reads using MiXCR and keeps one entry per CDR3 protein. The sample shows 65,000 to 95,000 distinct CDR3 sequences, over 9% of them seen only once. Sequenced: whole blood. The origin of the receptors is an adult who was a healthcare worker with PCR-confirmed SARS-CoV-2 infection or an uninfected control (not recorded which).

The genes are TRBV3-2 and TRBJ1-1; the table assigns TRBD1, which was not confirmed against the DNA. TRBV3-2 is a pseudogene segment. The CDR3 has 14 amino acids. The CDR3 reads CASSPGQMNTEAFF. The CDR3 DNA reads TGTGCCAGCAGCCCGGGACAGATGAACACTGAAGCTTTCTTT.

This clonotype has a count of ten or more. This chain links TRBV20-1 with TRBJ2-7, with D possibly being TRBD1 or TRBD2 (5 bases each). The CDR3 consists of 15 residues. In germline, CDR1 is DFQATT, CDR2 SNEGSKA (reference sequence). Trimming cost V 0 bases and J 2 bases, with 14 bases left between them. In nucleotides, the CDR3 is TGCAGTGCTAGAGATCAGAGGGGTCTCACCTACGAGCAGTACTTC. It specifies CSARDQRGLTYEQYF.

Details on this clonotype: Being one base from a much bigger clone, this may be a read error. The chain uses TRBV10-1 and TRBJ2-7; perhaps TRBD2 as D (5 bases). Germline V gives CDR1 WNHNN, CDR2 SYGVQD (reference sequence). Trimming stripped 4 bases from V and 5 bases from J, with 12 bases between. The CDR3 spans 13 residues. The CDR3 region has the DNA TGCGCCAGCAGTGTGCGGGTTGGGGACGAGCAGTACTTC. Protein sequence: CASSVRVGDEQYF.

For the CDR3, the DNA is TGCAGTGCTAGAGAGGGGGCTAATGAAAAACTGTTTTTT. Its protein product is CSAREGANEKLFF. The chain uses TRBV20-1 and TRBJ1-4; perhaps TRBD1 as D (5 bases). Trimming stripped 0 bases from V and 3 bases from J, with 5 bases between. Germline V gene data show CDR1 as DFQATT and CDR2 as SNEGSKA (reference sequence). CDR3 length: 13 residues.

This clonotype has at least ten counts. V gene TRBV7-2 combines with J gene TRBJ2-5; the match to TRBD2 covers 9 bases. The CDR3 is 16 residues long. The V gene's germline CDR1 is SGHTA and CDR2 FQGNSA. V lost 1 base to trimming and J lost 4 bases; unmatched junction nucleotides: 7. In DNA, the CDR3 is TGTGCCAGCAGCTTAGGCAGGGATAGCGGGAGAGAGACCCAGTACTTC. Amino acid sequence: CASSLGRDSGRETQYF.

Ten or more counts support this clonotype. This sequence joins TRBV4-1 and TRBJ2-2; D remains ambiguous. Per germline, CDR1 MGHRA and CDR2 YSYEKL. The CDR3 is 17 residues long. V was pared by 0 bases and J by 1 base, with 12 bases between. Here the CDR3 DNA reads TGCGCCAGCAGCCAAGAATTGTCCGGCTGGAACACCGGGGAGCTGTTTTTT. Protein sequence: CASSQELSGWNTGELFF.

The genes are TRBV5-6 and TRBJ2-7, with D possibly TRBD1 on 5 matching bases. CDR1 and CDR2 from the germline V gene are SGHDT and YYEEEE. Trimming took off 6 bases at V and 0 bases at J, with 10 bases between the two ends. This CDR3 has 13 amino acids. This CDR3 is CASIQADSYEQYF. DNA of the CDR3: TGTGCCAGCATACAGGCCGACTCCTACGAGCAGTACTTC.

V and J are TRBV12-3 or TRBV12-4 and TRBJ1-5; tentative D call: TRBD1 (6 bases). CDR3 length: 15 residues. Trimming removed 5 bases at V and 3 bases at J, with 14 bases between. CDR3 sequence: CASSQSTGYNQPQHF. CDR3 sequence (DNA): TGTGCCAGCAGTCAGAGTACAGGGTACAATCAGCCCCAGCATTTT.

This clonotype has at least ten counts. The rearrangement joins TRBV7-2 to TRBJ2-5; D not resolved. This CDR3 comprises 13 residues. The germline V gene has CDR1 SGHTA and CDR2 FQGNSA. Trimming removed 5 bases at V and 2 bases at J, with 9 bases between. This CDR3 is CASSHPPQETQYF. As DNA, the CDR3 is TGTGCCAGCAGCCACCCCCCTCAAGAGACCCAGTACTTC.

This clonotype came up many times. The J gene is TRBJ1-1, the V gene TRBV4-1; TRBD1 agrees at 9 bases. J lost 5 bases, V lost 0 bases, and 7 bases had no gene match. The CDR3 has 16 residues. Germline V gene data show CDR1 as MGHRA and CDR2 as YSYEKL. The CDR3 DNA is TGCGCCAGCAGCCAAGACGGGACAGGGCAGAGGACTGAAGCTTTCTTT. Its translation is CASSQDGTGQRTEAFF.

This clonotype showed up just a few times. CDR3 coding DNA: TGTGCCAGCAGTCCAGGGACTAGCGGGAGGGCCGCGAACACCGGGGAGCTGTTTTTT. It encodes CASSPGTSGRAANTGELFF. The V gene is TRBV12-3 or TRBV12-4, the J gene TRBJ2-2; 16 positions agree with TRBD2. V lost 5 bases, J lost 0 bases, and 6 bases stayed unmatched. The CDR3 sequence is 19 residues long.

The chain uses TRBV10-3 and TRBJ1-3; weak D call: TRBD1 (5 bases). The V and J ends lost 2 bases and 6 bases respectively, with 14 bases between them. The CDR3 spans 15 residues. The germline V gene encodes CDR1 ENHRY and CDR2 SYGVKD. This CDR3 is CAISEGDLVENTIYF. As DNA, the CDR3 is TGTGCCATCAGTGAGGGGGACTTGGTTGAAAACACCATATATTTT.

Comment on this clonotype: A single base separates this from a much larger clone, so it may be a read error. The CDR3 protein is CASSWTGTKTQYF. In DNA, the CDR3 is TGTGCCAGCAGCTGGACAGGGACCAAGACCCAGTACTTC. The chain uses TRBV7-9 and TRBJ2-5; 8 positions agree with TRBD1. The V and J ends lost 4 bases and 6 bases, in that order; junction bases with no gene match: 4. Per the germline V gene, CDR1 is SEHNR and CDR2 is FQNEAQ (reference sequence). CDR3 length equals 13 residues.

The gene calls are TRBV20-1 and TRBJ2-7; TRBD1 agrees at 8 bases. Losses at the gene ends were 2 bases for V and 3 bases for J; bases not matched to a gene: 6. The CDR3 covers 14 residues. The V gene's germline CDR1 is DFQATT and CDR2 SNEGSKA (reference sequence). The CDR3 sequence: CSARPEDRVYEQYF. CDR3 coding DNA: TGCAGTGCTAGACCCGAGGACAGGGTCTACGAGCAGTACTTC.

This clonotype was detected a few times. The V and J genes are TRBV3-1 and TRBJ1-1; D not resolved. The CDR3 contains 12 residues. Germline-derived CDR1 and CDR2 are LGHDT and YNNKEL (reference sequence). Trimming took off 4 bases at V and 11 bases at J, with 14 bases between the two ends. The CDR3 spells CASSLQDRRAFF. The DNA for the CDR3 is TGTGCCAGCAGCCTTCAGGATCGGAGGGCTTTCTTT.

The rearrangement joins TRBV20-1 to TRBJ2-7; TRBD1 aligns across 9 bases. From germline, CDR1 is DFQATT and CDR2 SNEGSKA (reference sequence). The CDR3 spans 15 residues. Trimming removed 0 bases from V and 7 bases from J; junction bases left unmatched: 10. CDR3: CSARDPQGAKEEQYF. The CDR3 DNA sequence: TGCAGTGCTAGAGATCCACAGGGGGCAAAAGAAGAGCAGTACTTC.

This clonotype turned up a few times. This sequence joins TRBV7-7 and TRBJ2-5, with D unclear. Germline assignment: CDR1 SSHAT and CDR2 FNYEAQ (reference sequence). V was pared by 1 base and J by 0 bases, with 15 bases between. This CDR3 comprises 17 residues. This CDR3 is CASSLVIGEQNQETQYF. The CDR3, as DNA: TGTGCCAGCAGCTTAGTTATAGGAGAGCAGAACCAAGAGACCCAGTACTTC.

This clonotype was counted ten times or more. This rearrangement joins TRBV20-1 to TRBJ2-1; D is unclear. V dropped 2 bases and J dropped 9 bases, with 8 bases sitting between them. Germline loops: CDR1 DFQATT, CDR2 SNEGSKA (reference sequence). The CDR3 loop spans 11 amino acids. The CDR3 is CSARPALEQFF. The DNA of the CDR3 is TGCAGTGCTAGACCTGCGCTTGAGCAGTTCTTC.

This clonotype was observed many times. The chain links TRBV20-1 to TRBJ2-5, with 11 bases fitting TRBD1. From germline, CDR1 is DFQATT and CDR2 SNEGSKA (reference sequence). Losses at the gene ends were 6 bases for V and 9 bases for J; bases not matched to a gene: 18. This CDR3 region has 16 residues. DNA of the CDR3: TGCAGTGCCGAGGACAGGGGGCAAGGGTCTCGCGTGGCCCAGTACTTC. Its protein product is CSAEDRGQGSRVAQYF.

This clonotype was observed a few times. The CDR3, as DNA: TGCAGTGCTAAAGGGACAGACCAAGAGACCCAGTACTTC. Encoded protein: CSAKGTDQETQYF. The chain recombines TRBV20-1 with TRBJ2-5, with TRBD1 identical over 7 bases. CDR3 length: 13 residues. V shed 4 bases, J shed 0 bases, and the junction held 2 bases outside the gene matches. Germline values: CDR1 DFQATT, CDR2 SNEGSKA (reference sequence).

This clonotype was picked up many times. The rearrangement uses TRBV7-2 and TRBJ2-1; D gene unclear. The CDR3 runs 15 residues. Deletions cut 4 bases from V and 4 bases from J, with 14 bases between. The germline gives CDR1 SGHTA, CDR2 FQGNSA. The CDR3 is CASSSGFSPYNEQFF. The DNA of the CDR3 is TGTGCCAGCAGCTCCGGATTTAGCCCTTACAATGAGCAGTTCTTC.

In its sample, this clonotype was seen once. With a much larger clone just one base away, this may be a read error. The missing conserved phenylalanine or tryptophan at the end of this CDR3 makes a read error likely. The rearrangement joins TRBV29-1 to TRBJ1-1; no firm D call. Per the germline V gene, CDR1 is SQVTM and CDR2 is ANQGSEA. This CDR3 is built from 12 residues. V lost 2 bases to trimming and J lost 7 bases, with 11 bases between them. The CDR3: CSVETTVIEAFS. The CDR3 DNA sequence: TGCAGCGTTGAAACTACAGTAATTGAAGCTTTCTCT.

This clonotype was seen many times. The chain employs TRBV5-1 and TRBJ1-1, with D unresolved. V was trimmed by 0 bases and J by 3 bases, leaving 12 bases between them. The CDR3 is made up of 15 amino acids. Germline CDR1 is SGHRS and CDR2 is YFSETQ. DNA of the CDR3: TGCGCCAGCAGCTTGGATCCGGGCGCCGACACTGAAGCTTTCTTT. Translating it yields CASSLDPGADTEAFF.

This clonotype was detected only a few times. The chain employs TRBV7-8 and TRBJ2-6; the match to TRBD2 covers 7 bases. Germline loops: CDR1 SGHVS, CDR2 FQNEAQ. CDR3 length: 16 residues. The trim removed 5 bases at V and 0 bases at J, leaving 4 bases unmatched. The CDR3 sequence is CASSPRGVSGANVLTF. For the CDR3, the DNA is TGTGCCAGCAGCCCACGGGGGGTCTCTGGGGCCAACGTCCTGACTTTC.

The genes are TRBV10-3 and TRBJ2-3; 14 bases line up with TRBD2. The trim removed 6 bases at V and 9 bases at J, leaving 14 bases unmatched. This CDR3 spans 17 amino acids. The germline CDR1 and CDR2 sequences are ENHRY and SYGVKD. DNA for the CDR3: TGTGCCATCAGCGATCCGGGACTAGCGGGAGTCCCAGGCACGCAGTATTTT. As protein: CAISDPGLAGVPGTQYF.

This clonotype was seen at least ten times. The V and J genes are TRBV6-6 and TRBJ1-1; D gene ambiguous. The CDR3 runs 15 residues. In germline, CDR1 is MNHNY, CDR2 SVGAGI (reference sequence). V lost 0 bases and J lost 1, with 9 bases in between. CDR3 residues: CASSYSSHRNTEAFF. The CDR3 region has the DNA TGTGCCAGCAGTTACTCGAGTCACAGGAACACTGAAGCTTTCTTT.

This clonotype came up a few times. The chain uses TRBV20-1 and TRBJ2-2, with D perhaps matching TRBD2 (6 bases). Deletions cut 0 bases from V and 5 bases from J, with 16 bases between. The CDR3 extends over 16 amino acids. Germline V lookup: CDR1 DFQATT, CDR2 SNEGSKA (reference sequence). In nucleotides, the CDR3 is TGCAGTGCTAGAGAGATCGGAGGGCCGGGGACCGGGGAGCTGTTTTTT. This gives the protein CSAREIGGPGTGELFF.

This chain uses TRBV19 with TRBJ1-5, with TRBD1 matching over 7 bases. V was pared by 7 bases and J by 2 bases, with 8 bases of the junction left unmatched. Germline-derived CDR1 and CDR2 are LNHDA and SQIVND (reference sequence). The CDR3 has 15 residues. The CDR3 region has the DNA TGTGCCAGTACCCGGACAGGTTTTGGCAATCAGCCCCAGCATTTT. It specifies CASTRTGFGNQPQHF. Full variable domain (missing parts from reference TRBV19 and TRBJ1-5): DGGITQSPKYLFRKEGQNVTLSCEQNLNHDAMYWYRQDPGQGLRLIYYSQIVNDFQKGDIAEGYSVSREKKESFPLTVTSAQKNPTAFYLCASTRTGFGNQPQHFGDGTRLSIL.

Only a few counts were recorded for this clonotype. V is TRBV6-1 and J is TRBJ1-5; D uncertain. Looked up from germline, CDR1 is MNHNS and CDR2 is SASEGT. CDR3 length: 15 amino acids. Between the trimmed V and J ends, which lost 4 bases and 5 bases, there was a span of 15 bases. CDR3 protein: CASSGRTGAYQPQHF. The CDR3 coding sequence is TGTGCCAGCAGTGGACGGACGGGTGCCTATCAGCCCCAGCATTTT.